Following are 29 T cell receptor beta chains from one sample sequenced in a study of blood T cell repertoires in COVID-19. Profiled with immunoSEQ multiplex PCR; TCRdb holds only in-frame clones, not every one. This sample yields about 440,000 clones, of which 70% to 90% are seen a single time; 10% to 15% belongs to the top ten. Sequencing input: peripheral blood. Every receptor here comes from a woman aged 45-59 years with COVID-19, enrolled during active disease.

In its sample, this clone was seen once. The V and J genes are TRBV7-9 and TRBJ2-4; D call uncertain. The CDR3 is made up of 16 amino acids. Trimming took off 1 base at V and 1 base at J, with 11 bases between the two ends. Per the germline V gene, CDR1 is SEHNR and CDR2 is FQNEAQ (reference sequence). Written as DNA, the CDR3 is TGTGCCAGCAGCTTAGTTAATCGTATGGCCAAAAACATTCAGTACTTC. It specifies CASSLVNRMAKNIQYF.

This chain connects TRBV2 to TRBJ2-7; D possibly corresponds to TRBD2 (7 bases). The CDR3 is 14 amino acids. Trimming removed 7 bases from V and 0 bases from J, with 13 bases in between. Germline V CDR1 and CDR2: SNHLY, FYNNEI. CDR3 amino acids: CASTRRGASYEQYF. The DNA of the CDR3 is TGTGCCAGCACTCGACGGGGGGCCTCCTACGAGCAGTACTTC.

The chain has TRBV6-5 and TRBJ1-4; tentatively, D is TRBD1 (6 bases). The CDR3 consists of 15 residues. Germline-derived CDR1 and CDR2 are MNHEY and SVGAGI. V was pared by 9 bases and J by 7 bases, with 21 bases between. CDR3 in amino acids: CARRGQGGFGEKLFF. The CDR3 DNA follows: TGTGCCAGACGGGGACAAGGGGGATTCGGTGAAAAACTGTTTTTT.

V is TRBV15 and J is TRBJ1-5, with D possibly TRBD1 on 6 matching bases. V dropped 0 bases and J dropped 4 bases, with 13 bases sitting between them. CDR1 and CDR2 (germline): LNHNV, YYDKDF (reference sequence). This CDR3 has 16 residues. This CDR3 reads CATSRDGDTKNQPQHF. CDR3 bases: TGTGCCACCAGCAGAGATGGGGACACAAAGAATCAGCCCCAGCATTTT.

This clone was counted once. The gene calls are TRBV5-1 and TRBJ1-1, with TRBD1 matching 10 bases. CDR1 SGHRS and CDR2 YFSETQ come from the germline V gene. The length of the CDR3 is 19 residues. The trim removed 0 bases at V and 4 bases at J, leaving 15 bases unmatched. This chain's CDR3 is CASSLVGLRGQGGFTEAFF. CDR3 in DNA: TGCGCCAGCAGCTTGGTGGGCTTGCGAGGACAGGGGGGTTTCACTGAAGCTTTCTTT.

CDR3 in amino acids: CASSYTGGTEAFF. In nucleotides, the CDR3 is TGTGCCAGCAGTTATACAGGGGGGACTGAAGCTTTCTTT. The rearrangement links TRBV6-2 or TRBV6-3 to TRBJ1-1; 8 bases are a match to TRBD1. Germline lookup yields CDR1 MNHEY and CDR2 SVGEGT. This CDR3 has 13 residues. J gave up 5 bases and V 3 bases, and 2 bases lay outside the gene matches.

The chain recombines TRBV7-2 with TRBJ2-3, with 9 bases that match TRBD1. The ends lost 5 bases at V and 2 bases at J; junction bases unmatched: 8. Germline V gene data show CDR1 as SGHTA and CDR2 as FQGNSA. The CDR3 is 16 residues long. The CDR3 loop reads CASSLTGGGNTDTQYF. DNA for the CDR3: TGTGCCAGCAGCCTGACAGGGGGTGGTAACACAGATACGCAGTATTTT.

The rearrangement uses TRBV27 and TRBJ1-2, with TRBD1 matching over 7 bases. CDR3 length: 15 residues. The V segment lost 2 bases and the J segment 2 bases; nucleotides outside the gene matches: 5. CDR1 MNHEY and CDR2 SMNVEV come from the germline V gene (reference sequence). The CDR3 DNA is TGTGCCAGCAGTTTAAAGGAGGGGGCCAACTATGGCTACACCTTC. Its protein is CASSLKEGANYGYTF.

This clone was recorded once. V usage is TRBV2 and J usage is TRBJ2-3, with 8 bases fitting TRBD2. This CDR3 is 14 amino acids long. J was trimmed by 4 bases and V by 3 bases; bases with no gene match: 3. Germline CDR1 SNHLY, CDR2 FYNNEI. The CDR3 DNA is TGTGCCAGCAGTGACCGGGGGGGCGCAGATACGCAGTATTTT. Translation: CASSDRGGADTQYF.

V gene TRBV7-2 combines with J gene TRBJ1-2, with D unclear. CDR3 size: 16 residues. The V gene lost 1 base and the J gene lost 6 bases, with 18 bases spanning the gap. In germline, CDR1 is SGHTA, CDR2 FQGNSA. Here the CDR3 reads CASSLVLGAEADGYTF. The CDR3 bases are TGTGCCAGCAGCTTAGTTCTCGGTGCGGAGGCGGATGGCTACACCTTC.

V usage is TRBV30 and J usage is TRBJ1-6; D uncertain. V was cut by 3 bases and J by 5 bases, with 11 bases left in between. Germline loops: CDR1 GTSNPN, CDR2 SVGIG (reference sequence). The CDR3 consists of 14 residues. CDR3 coding DNA: TGTGCCTGGAGCTCGCGGCTAGATAATTCACCCCTCCACTTT. It encodes CAWSSRLDNSPLHF.

V usage is TRBV9 and J usage is TRBJ1-2; D gene unclear. Germline CDR1 SGDLS, CDR2 YYNGEE. The CDR3 is 14 residues long. V dropped 0 bases and J dropped 3 bases, with 9 bases sitting between them. CDR3 coding DNA: TGTGCCAGCAGCGTAGATGAGTCACACTATGGCTACACCTTC. It codes for CASSVDESHYGYTF.

The CDR3 coding sequence is TGTGCCAGCAGCGCCGAGGGGGATCTTAACACAGATACGCAGTATTTT. Translating it yields CASSAEGDLNTDTQYF. The V call is TRBV5-8, the J call TRBJ2-3; possibly TRBD1 for D (6 bases). The CDR3 length is 16 residues. Germline CDR1 reads SGHTS; CDR2 reads YDEGEE. The germline V and J ends were trimmed by 4 bases and 2 bases, with 17 bases remaining between them.

This rearrangement joins TRBV7-9 to TRBJ2-1; D remains unclear. The CDR3 has 15 residues. Looked up from germline, CDR1 is SEHNR and CDR2 is FQNEAQ (reference sequence). The V end was cut by 4 bases, the J end by 6 bases, with 16 bases between. The CDR3 loop is CASSSRQPNGNEQFF. The CDR3 nucleotides read TGTGCCAGCAGCTCACGACAACCGAACGGCAATGAGCAGTTCTTC.

This chain uses TRBV2 with TRBJ1-2; D uncertain. The CDR3 length is 15 residues. CDR1 is SNHLY, CDR2 FYNNEI, per germline. V dropped 6 bases and J dropped 0 bases, with 14 bases sitting between them. This chain's CDR3 is CASRESGIANYGYTF. CDR3 coding DNA: TGTGCCAGCAGGGAGAGCGGGATTGCTAACTATGGCTACACCTTC.

Here the CDR3 reads CASSPRGFAEAFF. In DNA, the CDR3 is TGTGCCAGCAGCCCCCGAGGTTTCGCTGAAGCTTTCTTT. This sequence joins TRBV6-5 and TRBJ1-1, with no clear D. Per the germline V gene, CDR1 is MNHEY and CDR2 is SVGAGI. The CDR3 has 13 residues. The germline V and J ends were trimmed by 6 bases and 6 bases, with 14 bases remaining between them.

This clone was seen once. The V gene is TRBV5-1, the J gene TRBJ2-7, with 8 positions matching TRBD1. The trim removed 4 bases at V and 4 bases at J, leaving 10 bases unmatched. CDR3 length: 15 amino acids. CDR1 is SGHRS, CDR2 YFSETQ, per germline. The CDR3 loop reads CASSPGQGAIYEQYF. For the CDR3, the DNA is TGCGCCAGCAGCCCGGGGCAGGGGGCAATTTACGAGCAGTACTTC.

The sample holds one count of this clone. The gene calls are TRBV4-1 and TRBJ2-3; no definite D call. V dropped 1 base and J dropped 10 bases, with 12 bases sitting between them. The CDR3 is 13 amino acids. CDR1 is MGHRA and CDR2 is YSYEKL in the germline V gene. CDR3 sequence (DNA): TGCGCCAGCAGCCAAGGCTCCCAGTGGCCGCAGTATTTT. This sequence encodes CASSQGSQWPQYF.

The gene calls are TRBV24-1 and TRBJ1-1, with 7 positions matching TRBD1. The CDR3 totals 15 residues. Trimming cost V 3 bases and J 1 base; bases outside gene matches: 4. Germline loops: CDR1 KGHDR, CDR2 SFDVKD. The CDR3 coding sequence is TGTGCCACCAGTGATGGGACAGACTCGAACACTGAAGCTTTCTTT. Translating it yields CATSDGTDSNTEAFF.

This chain joins TRBV18 and TRBJ2-2; TRBD1 matches 9 bases. The V segment lost 0 bases and the J segment 5 bases; nucleotides outside the gene matches: 4. CDR1 KGHSH and CDR2 LQKENI come from the germline V gene. CDR3 length equals 16 residues. Written as DNA, the CDR3 is TGTGCCAGCTCACCACCGACAGGGGGGTCGACCGGGGAGCTGTTTTTT. This sequence encodes CASSPPTGGSTGELFF.

The CDR3 nucleotides are TGTGCCACCAGTGATTCCCGGGAAAGCTACGAGCAGTACTTC. It translates to CATSDSRESYEQYF. V usage is TRBV24-1 and J usage is TRBJ2-7; the D gene is possibly TRBD2 (5 bases). Germline V CDR1 and CDR2: KGHDR, SFDVKD. The CDR3 has 14 residues. V was shortened by 2 bases and J by 3 bases, with 10 bases between the two germline ends.

With respect to this clone: The sample holds other DNA sequences that translate to the same CDR3. The rearrangement links TRBV19 to TRBJ2-7, with 7 bases fitting TRBD1. CDR1 is LNHDA and CDR2 is SQIVND in the germline V gene (reference sequence). CDR3 length equals 17 residues. V was pared by 0 bases and J by 5 bases, with 13 bases of the junction left unmatched. CDR3 loop: CASSIDPQTGTVNEQYF. CDR3 nucleotide sequence: TGTGCCAGTAGTATAGATCCTCAAACCGGGACAGTAAACGAGCAGTACTTC.

V gene TRBV9 combines with J gene TRBJ1-2; 8 positions agree with TRBD1. The CDR3 totals 14 residues. The germline V gene encodes CDR1 SGDLS and CDR2 YYNGEE. V trimming: 0 bases; J trimming: 6 bases; junction bases outside the gene matches: 4. CDR3: CASSVDQGADGYTF. CDR3 nucleotides: TGTGCCAGCAGCGTAGATCAGGGGGCCGATGGCTACACCTTC.

The chain couples TRBV6-5 to TRBJ1-2, with 8 nucleotides matching TRBD1. V was clipped by 2 bases and J by 4 bases; unmatched bases: 6. There are 15 residues in the CDR3. Germline V gene data show CDR1 as MNHEY and CDR2 as SVGAGI. The CDR3 DNA sequence: TGTGCCAGCAGTTACGTCCCAGGGGGCTCCTATGGCTACACCTTC. The encoded protein is CASSYVPGGSYGYTF.

V usage is TRBV27 and J usage is TRBJ2-2, with 8 nucleotides matching TRBD1. The trim removed 6 bases at V and 0 bases at J, leaving 9 bases unmatched. Germline CDR1 reads MNHEY; CDR2 reads SMNVEV (reference sequence). The CDR3 is made up of 17 amino acids. CDR3 in amino acids: CASSPNYRGANTGELFF. In DNA form, the CDR3 reads TGTGCCAGCAGCCCAAATTACAGGGGGGCGAACACCGGGGAGCTGTTTTTT.

The chain has TRBV5-1 and TRBJ2-1, with TRBD2 matching 10 bases. The CDR3 loop spans 15 amino acids. Germline CDR1 SGHRS, CDR2 YFSETQ. With 2 bases clipped from V and 4 bases from J, the junction kept 3 bases outside the gene matches. The CDR3 is CASSLRAGGYNEQFF. The CDR3 DNA reads TGCGCCAGCAGCTTAAGAGCGGGGGGGTACAATGAGCAGTTCTTC.

In this sample, this clone turned up once. CDR3 coding DNA: TGCGCCAGCAGCTTGGGAGCCTCGTCATTCACAGATACGCAGTATTTT. Translating it yields CASSLGASSFTDTQYF. V and J are TRBV5-1 and TRBJ2-3, with no clear D. This CDR3 spans 16 amino acids. The ends were cut back, 0 bases at V and 2 bases at J, with 13 bases in the middle. CDR1 SGHRS and CDR2 YFSETQ come from the germline V gene.

A remark on this clone: Within the sample, other DNA sequences also encode this same CDR3. This rearrangement joins TRBV27 to TRBJ2-2, with D unclear. Germline CDR1 MNHEY, CDR2 SMNVEV (reference sequence). V was clipped by 4 bases and J by 5 bases, with 2 bases between them. The CDR3 totals 11 residues. CDR3 region: CASSSTGELFF. CDR3 nucleotide sequence: TGTGCCAGCAGTTCAACCGGGGAGCTGTTTTTT.

Remarks on this clone: Other DNA sequences from this sample encode an identical CDR3 as well. The V call is TRBV27, the J call TRBJ1-1; 7 positions agree with TRBD1. The CDR3 covers 14 residues. Germline V gene data show CDR1 as MNHEY and CDR2 as SMNVEV (reference sequence). V lost 5 bases and J lost 3; bases outside the gene matches: 6. CDR3 loop: CASSPTGAYTEAFF. In DNA, the CDR3 is TGTGCCAGCAGTCCAACAGGGGCCTACACTGAAGCTTTCTTT.